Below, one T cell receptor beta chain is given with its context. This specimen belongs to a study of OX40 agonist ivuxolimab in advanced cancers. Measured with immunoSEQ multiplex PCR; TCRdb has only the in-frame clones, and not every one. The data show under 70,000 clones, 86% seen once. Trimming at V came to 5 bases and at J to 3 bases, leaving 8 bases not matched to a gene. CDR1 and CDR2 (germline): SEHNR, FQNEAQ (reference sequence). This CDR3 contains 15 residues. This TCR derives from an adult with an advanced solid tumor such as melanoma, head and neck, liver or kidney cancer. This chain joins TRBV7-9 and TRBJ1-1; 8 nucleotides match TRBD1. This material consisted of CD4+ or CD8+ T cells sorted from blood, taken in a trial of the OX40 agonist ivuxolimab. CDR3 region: CASSPQTGEDTEAFF. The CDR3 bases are TGTGCCAGCAGCCCCCAGACAGGGGAGGACACTGAAGCTTTCTTT.